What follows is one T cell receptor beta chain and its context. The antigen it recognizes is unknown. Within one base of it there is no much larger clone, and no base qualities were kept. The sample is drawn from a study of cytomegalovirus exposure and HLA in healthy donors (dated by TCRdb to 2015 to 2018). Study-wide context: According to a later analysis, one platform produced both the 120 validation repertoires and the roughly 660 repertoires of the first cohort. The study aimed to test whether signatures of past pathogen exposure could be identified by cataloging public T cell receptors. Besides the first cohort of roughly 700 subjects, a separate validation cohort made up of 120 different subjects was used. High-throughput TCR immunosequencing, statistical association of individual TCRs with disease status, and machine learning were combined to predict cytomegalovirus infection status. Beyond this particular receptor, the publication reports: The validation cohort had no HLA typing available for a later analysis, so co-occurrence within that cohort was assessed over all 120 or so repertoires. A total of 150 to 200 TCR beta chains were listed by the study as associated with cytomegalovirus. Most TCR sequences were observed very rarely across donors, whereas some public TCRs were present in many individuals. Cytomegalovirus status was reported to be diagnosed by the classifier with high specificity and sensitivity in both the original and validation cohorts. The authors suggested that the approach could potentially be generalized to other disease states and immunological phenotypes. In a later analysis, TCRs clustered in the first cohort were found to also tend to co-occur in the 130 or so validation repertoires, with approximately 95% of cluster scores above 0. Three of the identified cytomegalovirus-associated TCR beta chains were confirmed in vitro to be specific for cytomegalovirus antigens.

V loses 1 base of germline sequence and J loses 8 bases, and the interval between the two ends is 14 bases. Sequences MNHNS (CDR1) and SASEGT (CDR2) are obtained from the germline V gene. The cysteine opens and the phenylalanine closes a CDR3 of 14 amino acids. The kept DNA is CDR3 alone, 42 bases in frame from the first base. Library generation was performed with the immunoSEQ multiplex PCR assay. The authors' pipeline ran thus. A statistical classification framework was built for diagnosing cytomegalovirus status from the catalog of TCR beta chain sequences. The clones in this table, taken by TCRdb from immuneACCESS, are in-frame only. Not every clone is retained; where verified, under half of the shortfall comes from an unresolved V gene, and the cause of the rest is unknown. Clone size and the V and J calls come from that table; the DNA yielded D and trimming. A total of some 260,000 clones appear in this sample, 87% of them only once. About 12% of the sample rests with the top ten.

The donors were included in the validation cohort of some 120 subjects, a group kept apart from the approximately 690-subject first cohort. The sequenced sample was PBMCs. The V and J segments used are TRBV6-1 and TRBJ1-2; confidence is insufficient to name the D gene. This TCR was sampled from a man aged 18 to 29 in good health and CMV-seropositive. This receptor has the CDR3 CASSEDSVGLGYTF. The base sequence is TGTGCCAGCAGTGAAGATAGTGTAGGGTTAGGCTACACCTTC.